Listed here is a single T cell receptor beta chain. Its antigen remains unidentified. TCRdb reanalysed the 5' RACE reads using MiXCR and keeps one entry per CDR3 protein. This table holds some 840,000 distinct CDR3 sequences, around 11% found once. This entry belongs to a study of CD8 T cells in ankylosing spondylitis. Whole-study results and caveats: Eight highly homologous variants made up a TCR beta motif, and this motif appeared characteristic of ankylosing spondylitis blood.

The CDR3 contains 16 residues. CDR1 and CDR2 (germline): LGHNA, YSLEER. V was clipped by 0 bases and J by 6 bases, with 16 bases between them. The chain joins TRBV4-3 to TRBJ2-3; either TRBD1 or TRBD2 may fit D (5 bases each). The origin of this receptor is a male donor with ankylosing spondylitis. Sample: blood, either unsorted or a sorted T cell fraction (not recorded which). The CDR3 sequence is CASSQDGGTGDDTQYF. As DNA, the CDR3 is TGCGCCAGCAGCCAAGATGGGGGTACCGGGGACGATACGCAGTATTTT.